This T cell receptor beta chain was retrieved from a study of PD-L1 blockade in urothelial cancer. Background on the study: Male sex and bladder-origin urothelial cancer were recorded for about 85% of the roughly 30 patients. Median blood clonality was roughly 0.088, with about 80,000 unique TCRs.

Findings and caveats of the study: Pretreatment clonality of the blood TCR repertoire below the median was predictive of superior survival.

Germline assignment: CDR1 SGHRS and CDR2 YFSETQ. The CDR3 sequence is 15 residues long. The V and J ends lost 0 bases and 4 bases, in that order; junction bases with no gene match: 4. Of note for this clone: Its specificity is unknown.

The data were produced by immunoSEQ multiplex PCR, yet TCRdb's version contains in-frame clones alone and is incomplete. The table has approximately 38,000 clones, 75% to 90% seen once. Time point indicated: peripheral blood 6 weeks after treatment start. Patients' cancers were locally advanced or metastatic urothelial carcinomas. The sample in question was PBMCs, obtained around atezolizumab (anti-PD-L1) treatment. The TCR originated in a man between 60 and 75 years old with urothelial cancer. J is TRBJ1-1 and V is TRBV5-1; 9 nucleotides match TRBD1. CDR3 sequence reads: CASSLGLTGGTEAFF. CDR3 nucleotide sequence: TGCGCCAGCAGCTTGGGGCTGACAGGGGGCACTGAAGCTTTCTTT.